The 15 T cell receptor beta chains below all came from one sample that was sequenced in a study of cytomegalovirus exposure and HLA in healthy donors. Sequenced by immunoSEQ multiplex PCR; TCRdb stores in-frame clones only, minus some. The repertoire consists of about 98,000 clones, with roughly 90% occurring once and the leading ten covering about 5.7%. The sequencing sample was made of PBMCs. The source is a man younger than 35 in good health and CMV-seropositive.

This sequence joins TRBV15 and TRBJ2-7; tentatively, D is TRBD1 (5 bases). Germline-derived CDR1 and CDR2 are LNHNV and YYDKDF (reference sequence). The CDR3 has 17 residues. Trimming left V 3 bases short and J 0 bases short, with 18 bases between. CDR3 bases: TGTGCCACCAGCAGGTTCTTCGCAGGGATAAACTCCTACGAGCAGTACTTC. Protein: CATSRFFAGINSYEQYF. Variable domain in full (rest from reference TRBV15 and TRBJ2-7): DAMVIQNPRYQVTQFGKPVTLSCSQTLNHNVMYWYQQKSSQAPKLLFHYYDKDFNNEADTPDNFQSRRPNTSFCFLDIRSPGLGDTAMYLCATSRFFAGINSYEQYFGPGTRLTVT.

The rearrangement uses TRBV27 and TRBJ1-2; D ambiguous. Germline V gene lookup returns CDR1 MNHEY and CDR2 SMNVEV (reference sequence). The CDR3 extends over 14 amino acids. Trimming pared 3 bases from V and 3 bases from J, leaving 11 bases between. The CDR3 bases are TGTGCCAGCAGTTTCACGGCAGGATACTATGGCTACACCTTC. Residues: CASSFTAGYYGYTF.

The chain recombines TRBV7-3 with TRBJ2-2; 8 nucleotides match TRBD2. Germline loops: CDR1 SGHTA, CDR2 FQGTGA. V was pared by 3 bases and J by 1 base, with 4 bases of the junction left unmatched. The CDR3 contains 16 residues. CDR3 sequence reads: CASSLRGGMNTGELFF. The DNA for the CDR3 is TGTGCCAGCAGCTTGCGCGGGGGGATGAACACCGGGGAGCTGTTTTTT.

This clone was counted only a few times. The sample has other DNA sequences that encode this CDR3 too. The V call is TRBV6-1, the J call TRBJ1-2; 9 positions agree with TRBD1. The CDR3 runs 13 residues. Trimming took 3 bases from V and 8 from J; bases not matched to a gene: 4. Looked up from germline, CDR1 is MNHNS and CDR2 is SASEGT. Here the CDR3 reads CASSDRDRGGYTF. In DNA form, the CDR3 reads TGTGCCAGCAGTGACAGAGACAGGGGGGGCTACACCTTC.

This clone appeared a single time. The genes are TRBV13 and TRBJ2-5; 7 bases fit TRBD1. V was clipped by 0 bases and J by 3 bases; unmatched bases: 7. Germline CDR1 reads PRHDT; CDR2 reads FYEKMQ (reference sequence). This CDR3 comprises 16 residues. The CDR3 region is CASSLGRSGTEETQYF. In DNA form, the CDR3 reads TGTGCCAGCAGCTTAGGCCGATCGGGGACAGAAGAGACCCAGTACTTC.

This chain connects TRBV7-3 to TRBJ1-1; 10 bases are shared with TRBD1. V gave up 5 bases and J gave up 5 bases; unmatched junction bases: 5. The CDR3 covers 14 residues. Germline loops: CDR1 SGHTA, CDR2 FQGTGA. The CDR3 nucleotides read TGTGCCAGCAGCCGAGGACAGGGGGAGACTGAAGCTTTCTTT. Its protein product is CASSRGQGETEAFF.

The CDR3 DNA sequence: TGTGCCAGCAGTTTATCTTTGACTACCCAAGAGACCCAGTACTTC. It encodes CASSLSLTTQETQYF. This chain joins TRBV27 and TRBJ2-5, with TRBD2 as a possible D gene (5 bases). The CDR3 totals 15 residues. Between the trimmed V and J ends, which lost 0 bases and 1 base, there was a span of 9 bases. Germline V gene data show CDR1 as MNHEY and CDR2 as SMNVEV (reference sequence).

V is TRBV27 and J is TRBJ2-1; D is perhaps TRBD2 (5 bases). The CDR3 contains 16 residues. V was pared by 8 bases and J by 3 bases, with 20 bases between. CDR1 MNHEY and CDR2 SMNVEV come from the germline V gene (reference sequence). The CDR3 here is CASVRDYSGYYNEQFF. For the CDR3, the DNA is TGTGCCAGCGTCCGAGATTACAGCGGATACTACAATGAGCAGTTCTTC.

The V call is TRBV7-2, the J call TRBJ2-4; unclear D gene. The CDR3 has 12 amino acids. From germline, CDR1 is SGHTA and CDR2 FQGNSA. Trimming took 1 base from V and 9 from J, leaving 7 bases between them. The CDR3 coding sequence is TGTGCCAGCAGCTTAGGAGGAGCCATTCAGTACTTC. As protein: CASSLGGAIQYF. The entire variable domain, with the rest obtained from reference TRBV7-2 and TRBJ2-4, is as follows: GAGVSQSPSNKVTEKGKDVELRCDPISGHTALYWYRQSLGQGLEFLIYFQGNSAPDKSGLPSDRFSAERTGGSVSTLTIQRTQQEDSAVYLCASSLGGAIQYFGAGTRLSVL.

The chain carries TRBV5-1 and TRBJ1-4, with D uncertain. The germline V gene has CDR1 SGHRS and CDR2 YFSETQ. The CDR3 length is 15 residues. V was clipped by 0 bases and J by 3 bases, with 9 bases between them. CDR3 in DNA: TGCGCCAGCAGCTTGGCAACAGAGCCTAATGAAAAACTGTTTTTT. Amino acid sequence: CASSLATEPNEKLFF.

The genes are TRBV9 and TRBJ2-7, with 7 bases that match TRBD1. Looked up from germline, CDR1 is SGDLS and CDR2 is YYNGEE. The CDR3 contains 13 residues. V lost 4 bases to trimming and J lost 6 bases; unmatched junction nucleotides: 7. CDR3 DNA sequence: TGTGCCAGCAGCTTACAGGGGTCGAGCGAGCAGTACTTC. This encodes CASSLQGSSEQYF.

The chain recombines TRBV29-1 with TRBJ2-1; 14 bases align to TRBD2. The V gene's germline CDR1 is SQVTM and CDR2 ANQGSEA. The CDR3 runs to 16 residues. V shed 6 bases, J shed 11 bases, and the junction held 15 bases outside the gene matches. The CDR3 sequence is CSVDYRGGLAGGQQFF. The CDR3 DNA is TGCAGCGTGGATTACAGGGGTGGACTAGCGGGGGGTCAGCAGTTCTTC.

The rearrangement uses TRBV10-3 and TRBJ2-1, with 9 bases aligning to TRBD2. Germline CDR1 and CDR2: ENHRY and SYGVKD. V dropped 3 bases and J dropped 0; count of bases not matched to a gene: 6. This CDR3 comprises 17 residues. Here the CDR3 reads CAISDGLAGTSYNEQFF. The DNA for the CDR3 is TGTGCCATCAGTGATGGGCTAGCGGGGACCTCCTACAATGAGCAGTTCTTC.

This clone showed up just a few times. V and J are TRBV4-1 and TRBJ2-3; 8 bases are shared with TRBD2. CDR1 is MGHRA, CDR2 YSYEKL, per germline. The CDR3 is 16 residues long. With 0 bases clipped from V and 3 bases from J, the junction kept 5 bases outside the gene matches. The CDR3 sequence is CASSQDPGLETDTQYF. CDR3 bases: TGCGCCAGCAGCCAAGACCCGGGACTAGAAACAGATACGCAGTATTTT.

CDR3 bases: TGTGCCAGCAGTCCGGGCGGGACAGGGAGCGAGCAGTACTTC. Amino acids: CASSPGGTGSEQYF. The V call is TRBV2, the J call TRBJ2-7; 9 bases match TRBD1. Germline-derived CDR1 and CDR2 are SNHLY and FYNNEI. This CDR3 region has 14 residues. V shed 5 bases, J shed 6 bases, and the junction held 8 bases outside the gene matches.